These 3 T cell receptor beta chains came from one sample sequenced in a study of blood T cell repertoires in COVID-19. TCRdb's table, derived via immunoSEQ multiplex PCR, lists solely in-frame clones and lacks some. The sample lists over 150,000 clones; around 83% were seen once. Material: peripheral blood. These receptors all stem from a man aged 40-50 years with acute or convalescent COVID-19.

V gene TRBV5-6 combines with J gene TRBJ2-7; a weak D match, TRBD1 (6 bases). CDR3 size: 14 residues. Trimming took 1 base from V and 2 from J, leaving 10 bases between them. Germline-derived CDR1 and CDR2 are SGHDT and YYEEEE. The CDR3: CASSLTGRTYEQYF. CDR3 nucleotides: TGTGCCAGCAGCTTGACAGGGCGGACCTACGAGCAGTACTTC.

The chain links TRBV4-1 to TRBJ1-2; D is ambiguous. This CDR3 region has 14 residues. Germline loops: CDR1 MGHRA, CDR2 YSYEKL. Trimming took off 1 base at V and 3 bases at J, with 9 bases between the two ends. The CDR3 sequence is CASSQGRGDYGYTF. In DNA, the CDR3 is TGCGCCAGCAGCCAAGGCAGAGGTGACTATGGCTACACCTTC.

V usage is TRBV4-1 and J usage is TRBJ1-4; 7 bases are a match to TRBD1. The CDR3 is 16 amino acids. Per the germline V gene, CDR1 is MGHRA and CDR2 is YSYEKL. J gave up 3 bases and V 4 bases, and 8 bases lay outside the gene matches. CDR3 amino acids: CASSRAYRGANEKLFF. For the CDR3, the DNA is TGCGCCAGCAGCCGCGCCTACAGGGGTGCTAATGAAAAACTGTTTTTT.